Below, one TCR beta chain is given with its context. This CDR3 region has 14 residues. V lost 5 bases, J lost 4 bases, and 14 bases lay in between. The germline V gene encodes CDR1 SGHRS and CDR2 YFSETQ. The data were taken from a study of CD8 T cells in Susac syndrome. An amount of RNA that ranged from roughly 0.45 to 1 ug was reverse transcribed with random hexamers. TCRdb redid the calling of the immunoSEQ multiplex PCR reads with MiXCR, one entry per CDR3 protein. The sample shows 160,000 or so distinct CDR3 sequences, over 85% of them seen only once. The source of this sequence is a human donor with multiple sclerosis. Sequencing was carried out using CD8+ T cells from PBMCs. This sequence joins TRBV5-1 and TRBJ2-3; D is ambiguous. The CDR3 region is CASRVEIAPDTQYF. DNA for the CDR3: TGCGCCAGCAGGGTTGAGATAGCCCCAGATACGCAGTATTTT.